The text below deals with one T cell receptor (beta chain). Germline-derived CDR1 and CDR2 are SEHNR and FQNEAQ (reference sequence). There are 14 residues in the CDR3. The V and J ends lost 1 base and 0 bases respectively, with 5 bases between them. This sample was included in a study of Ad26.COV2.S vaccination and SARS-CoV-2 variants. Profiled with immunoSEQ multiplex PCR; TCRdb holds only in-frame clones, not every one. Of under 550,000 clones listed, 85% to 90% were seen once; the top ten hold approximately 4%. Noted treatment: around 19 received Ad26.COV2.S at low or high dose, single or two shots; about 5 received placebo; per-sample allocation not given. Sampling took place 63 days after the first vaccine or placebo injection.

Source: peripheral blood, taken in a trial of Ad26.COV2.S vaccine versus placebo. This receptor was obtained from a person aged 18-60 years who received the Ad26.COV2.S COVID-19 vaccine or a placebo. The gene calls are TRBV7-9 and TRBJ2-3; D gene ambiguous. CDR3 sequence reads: CASSLVSSTDTQYF. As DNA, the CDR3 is TGTGCCAGCAGCTTAGTCTCCAGCACAGATACGCAGTATTTT. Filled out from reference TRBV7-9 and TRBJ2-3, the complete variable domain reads DTGVSQNPRHKITKRGQNVTFRCDPISEHNRLYWYRQTLGQGPEFLTYFQNEAQLEKSRLLSDRFSAERPKGSFSTLEIQRTEQGDSAMYLCASSLVSSTDTQYFGPGTRLTVL.